These T cell receptor beta chains were read from a single sample in a study of early T cells in non-severe SARS-CoV-2 infection. TCRdb reprocessed the 5' RACE reads via MiXCR and lists one record per CDR3 protein. The sample has over 20,000 distinct CDR3 sequences, roughly 4.7% seen once. Sample: whole blood. The receptors derive from an adult who was a healthcare worker with PCR-confirmed SARS-CoV-2 infection or an uninfected control (not recorded which). The CDR3 runs from the conserved cysteine through the conserved F or W. The D gene is left open where the match is weak. The size field is filled for only some rows; it gives once, few, many or a size class.

V gene	clone size	J gene	D gene	CDR3 DNA	CDR3 protein
TRBV7-3	-	TRBJ2-3	-	TGTGCCAGCAGCTTAACCGGACCCCCCCCGAGCACAGATACGCAGTATTTT	CASSLTGPPPSTDTQYF
TRBV27	-	TRBJ1-1	-	TGTGCCAGCAGTCTCATGGGCATGAACACTGAAGCTTTCTTT	CASSLMGMNTEAFF
TRBV6-5	many	TRBJ2-7	TRBD2	TGTGCCAGCAGACTAGCGGGGACCTACGAGCAGTACTTC	CASRLAGTYEQYF
TRBV7-2	many	TRBJ2-1	TRBD2	TGTGCCAGCAGCTTAAATAGCGGGGGGGCCTTTGAGCAGTTCTTC	CASSLNSGGAFEQFF
TRBV27	many	TRBJ2-7	-	TGTGCCAGCAGTCGAGGGCAGGGGCCCTACGAGCAGTACTTC	CASSRGQGPYEQYF
TRBV12-3/TRBV12-4	many	TRBJ2-2	TRBD2	TGTGCCAGCAGTCCCGCGGCGGTAGCGGGGGGGTATGGCACCGGGGAGCTGTTTTTT	CASSPAAVAGGYGTGELFF
TRBV6-6	-	TRBJ2-7	-	TGTGCCAGCATTAATGCAGGGTCCAGCTCCTACGAGCAGTACTTC	CASINAGSSSYEQYF
TRBV7-8	many	TRBJ2-7	-	TGTGCCAGCACCCTAGGCCGGGACCTCTACGAGCAGTACTTC	CASTLGRDLYEQYF
TRBV11-2	many	TRBJ2-3	TRBD2	TGTGCCAGCAGCACGCCACTAGCGGGGGGGCTAATAGATACGCAGTATTTT	CASSTPLAGGLIDTQYF
TRBV7-2	-	TRBJ1-1	-	TGTGCCAGCAGCTTAGAAGGAATGAACACTGAAGCTTTCTTT	CASSLEGMNTEAFF
TRBV7-8	-	TRBJ2-2	TRBD2	TGTGCCAGCAGCTTAGAGGCTAGCGGGGGGGCGTCCGGGGAGCTGTTTTTT	CASSLEASGGASGELFF
TRBV19	many	TRBJ1-4	TRBD1	TGTGCCAGTAGTACGGGACAGACAACTAATGAAAAACTGTTTTTT	CASSTGQTTNEKLFF
TRBV20-1	few	TRBJ2-7	TRBD1	TGCAGTGCTAGAGGGGACAGGGTATACGAGCAGTACTTC	CSARGDRVYEQYF
TRBV24-1	many	TRBJ2-2	-	TGTGCCACCAGTGCCGGGGGGAACACCGGGGAGCTGTTTTTT	CATSAGGNTGELFF
TRBV3-1	-	TRBJ1-4	-	TGTGCCAGCAGCCAAGAAATAGGACACCGGAAACCCATAACTAATGAAAAACTGTTTTTT	CASSQEIGHRKPITNEKLFF
TRBV28	many	TRBJ1-6	-	TGTGCCAGCAGTCCCCTTCGTTCACCCCTCCACTTT	CASSPLRSPLHF
TRBV5-6	-	TRBJ2-3	TRBD2	TGTGCCAGCAGCTCTCCCTCTAGCGGGGACTACGCAGATACGCAGTATTTT	CASSSPSSGDYADTQYF
TRBV2	-	TRBJ2-1	TRBD2	TGTGCCAGCATTGGACTAGCGGGGGATGAGCAGTTCTTC	CASIGLAGDEQFF
TRBV11-2	few	TRBJ1-2	TRBD1	TGTGCCAGCAGCTTATCCCCAATGGACAGGCGAAACTATGGCTACACCTTC	CASSLSPMDRRNYGYTF
TRBV11-2	many	TRBJ2-3	-	TGTGCCAGCAGCTCCCTCCGGGATGGTACGCAGTATTTT	CASSSLRDGTQYF
TRBV6-4	many	TRBJ2-1	-	TGTGCCAGCAGTGATACCGGGGGGCAAAATGAGCAGTTCTTC	CASSDTGGQNEQFF
TRBV3-1	many	TRBJ2-7	-	TGTGCCAGCAGCGGTCTGCCAGGGTTCTACGAGCAGTACTTC	CASSGLPGFYEQYF
TRBV5-5	many	TRBJ1-5	-	TGTGCCAGCAGCTTGGAGAGCTATAGCAATCAGCCCCAGCATTTT	CASSLESYSNQPQHF
TRBV28	many	TRBJ2-5	-	TGTGCCAGCAGTTTAGGATCGGGACTCGCACAAGAGACCCAGTACTTC	CASSLGSGLAQETQYF
TRBV10-2	medium-sized	TRBJ1-1	-	TGCGCCAGCAGGGGGGAGGCCTTGAACACTGAAGCTTTCTTT	CASRGEALNTEAFF
TRBV10-1	-	TRBJ2-2	-	TGCGCCAGCAGTGACTACAGGCTGAACACCGGGGAGCTGTTTTTT	CASSDYRLNTGELFF
TRBV27	many	TRBJ1-5	-	TGTGCCAGCAGTTCGAAAGGACGGACTAATCAGCCCCAGCATTTT	CASSSKGRTNQPQHF
TRBV6-5	few	TRBJ2-2	TRBD1	TGTGCCAGCAGCCGGGGTACAGGGGGCACGAACACCGGGGAGCTGTTTTTT	CASSRGTGGTNTGELFF
TRBV18	many	TRBJ2-7	TRBD1	TGTGCCAGCTCACCCTCCGGGACAGGGTACTACGAGCAGTACTTC	CASSPSGTGYYEQYF
TRBV7-9	few	TRBJ2-7	TRBD1	TGTGCCAGCAGCCCACAGGGGCTCTCCTACGAGCAGTACTTC	CASSPQGLSYEQYF
TRBV27	-	TRBJ2-2	-	TGTGCCAGCAGAATGGGACGGTTGAACACCGGGGAGCTGTTTTTT	CASRMGRLNTGELFF
TRBV6-1	many	TRBJ1-1	-	TGTGCCAGCAGTGAAACAAGGGTGGTCACTGAAGCTTTCTTT	CASSETRVVTEAFF
TRBV27	many	TRBJ1-2	-	TGTGCCACCCGGCAGGGACTTTATGGCTACACCTTC	CATRQGLYGYTF
TRBV29-1	many	TRBJ1-4	TRBD1	TGCAGCACCTCGACAGGGGCTAATGAAAAACTGTTTTTT	CSTSTGANEKLFF
TRBV3-1	many	TRBJ1-3	-	TGTGCCAGCAGCCCCTTCCCATGGACCGCTGGAAACACCATATATTTT	CASSPFPWTAGNTIYF
TRBV5-5	-	TRBJ1-6	TRBD1	TGTGCCAGCAGTTCTAGGACAGGGGGTAATTCACCCCTCCACTTT	CASSSRTGGNSPLHF
TRBV3-1	many	TRBJ2-3	-	TGTGCCAGCAGCCAAACTGGACAGAGCACAGATACGCAGTATTTT	CASSQTGQSTDTQYF
TRBV6-6	medium-sized	TRBJ2-2	-	TGTGCCAGCAGTCGTGCGGGGCTACGTGACACCGGGGAGCTGTTTTTT	CASSRAGLRDTGELFF
TRBV12-3/TRBV12-4	many	TRBJ2-7	TRBD1	TGTGCCAGCAGCGCGGGACAGGGGGTCTACGAGCAGTACTTC	CASSAGQGVYEQYF
TRBV18	few	TRBJ2-3	-	TGTGCCAGCTCACAAAACGGACAGTCAGGGTCAGATACGCAGTATTTT	CASSQNGQSGSDTQYF
TRBV20-1	many	TRBJ2-3	TRBD2	TGCAGTGCTAGGATAGCGGGGCGAAGCACAGATACGCAGTATTTT	CSARIAGRSTDTQYF
TRBV5-8	-	TRBJ1-1	TRBD1	TGTGCCAGCAGCTTGGCCAACAGGGGAGACACTGAAGCTTTCTTT	CASSLANRGDTEAFF
TRBV10-3	many	TRBJ1-1	-	TGTGCCATCAGTGAGTCGAGATTGAACACTGAAGCTTTCTTT	CAISESRLNTEAFF
TRBV7-2	medium-sized	TRBJ1-3	-	TGTGCCAGCAGCTTGGACGAAGGAAACACCATATATTTT	CASSLDEGNTIYF
TRBV18	medium-sized	TRBJ2-6	-	TGTGCCAGCTCACTTCAGGGGACTGGGGCCAACGTCCTGACTTTC	CASSLQGTGANVLTF
TRBV18	many	TRBJ1-1	TRBD1	TGTGCCAGCTCACCCGGACAGGGGGCCTTGAACACTGAAGCTTTCTTT	CASSPGQGALNTEAFF
TRBV6-1	many	TRBJ2-7	-	TGTGCCAGCAGCGAAGACGTAGCATACTGGGAGCAGTACTTC	CASSEDVAYWEQYF
TRBV20-1	many	TRBJ2-2	TRBD1	TGCAGTGCTGCCGCCGGGACAGGCAATACCGGGGAGCTGTTTTTT	CSAAAGTGNTGELFF
TRBV2	few	TRBJ2-1	TRBD2	TGTGCCAGCAGGACTAGCGGGGTACAGTTCTTC	CASRTSGVQFF
TRBV28	many	TRBJ2-7	-	TGTGCCAGCAGTTTAAGGGAGGGGACAATCTACGAGCAGTACTTC	CASSLREGTIYEQYF
TRBV7-2	many	TRBJ2-7	-	TGTGCCAGCAGCGAACTCTACGGTACCCAGGCCTACGAGCAGTACTTC	CASSELYGTQAYEQYF
TRBV7-2	-	TRBJ1-1	TRBD1	TGTGCCAGCAGCTCCACCCCCACAGGGGAATCTTTCTTT	CASSSTPTGESFF
TRBV10-3	medium-sized	TRBJ2-7	TRBD2	TGTGCCATCAGGGGCCCGGGACTAGCGTACCACGAGCAGTACTTC	CAIRGPGLAYHEQYF
TRBV19	many	TRBJ1-4	-	TGTGCCAGCAGTATTGTAGGACAGCTTAATGAAAAACTGTTTTTT	CASSIVGQLNEKLFF
TRBV7-9	few	TRBJ1-5	-	TGTGCCAGCAGCTTAACCGGGAATCAGCCCCAGCATTTT	CASSLTGNQPQHF
TRBV11-2	many	TRBJ1-1	TRBD1	TGTGCCAGCAGCTCCACAGGGGTGAGGACTGAAGCTTTCTTT	CASSSTGVRTEAFF
TRBV27	-	TRBJ2-5	-	TGTGCCAGCAGGCTACACTGGGGGCAAGAGACCCAGTACTTC	CASRLHWGQETQYF
TRBV29-1	many	TRBJ2-4	-	TGCAGCGTCGCTCAGCCCCCGGACATTCAGTACTTC	CSVAQPPDIQYF